The 26 T cell receptor beta chains below were found in one sample sequenced in a study of tumor-infiltrating lymphocytes in oesophageal squamous cell carcinoma listed by TCRdb under 2016. The library was prepared using PCR. For sequencing, an Illumina HiSeq 2000 was employed. The public reads were reanalyzed by TCRdb: fastp trimming at Q25, MiXCR alignment, in-frame beta chains only. Rows merge per CDR3 protein into single entries with the most common DNA and genes. Within this sample are about 10,000 distinct CDR3 sequences, with around 58% of them counted one time only. The top ten constitute around a quarter of the sample. Sequenced input: esophageal tumor tissue. These TCRs come from a female donor with esophageal squamous cell carcinoma.

As DNA, the CDR3 is TGTGCCAGCAGTCCTATAACAGGGGAAGAGACCCAGTACTTC. Amino acids: CASSPITGEETQYF. V gene TRBV6-6 combines with J gene TRBJ2-5, with 7 bases identical to TRBD1. Germline lookup yields CDR1 MNHNY and CDR2 SVGAGI (reference sequence). The trim removed 5 bases at V and 3 bases at J, leaving 6 bases unmatched. This CDR3 is 14 amino acids long.

For the CDR3, the DNA is TGTGCCAGCAGCTTAACGGGGACCGCAGATACGCAGTACTTC. Translated: CASSLTGTADTQYF. This chain joins TRBV7-3 and TRBJ2-3, with D possibly being TRBD1 or TRBD2 (5 bases each). The J call may be in error: the DNA end matches TRBJ2-7 better. There are 14 residues in the CDR3. The V gene's germline CDR1 is SGHTA and CDR2 FQGTGA.

This clonotype showed up many times. With a much larger clone just one base away, this may be a read error. The genes are TRBV18 and TRBJ2-5; 12 positions agree with TRBD2. J was trimmed by 11 bases and V by 1 base; bases with no gene match: 11. Looked up from germline, CDR1 is KGHSH and CDR2 is LQKENI. The length of the CDR3 is 16 residues. The CDR3: CASSPQLTSGRNEQYF. In DNA form, the CDR3 reads TGTGCCAGCTCACCACAACTTACTAGCGGGAGGAATGAGCAGTACTTC.

Comments on this clonotype: The CDR3 does not end in the conserved phenylalanine or tryptophan, so this is likely a read error. The DNA is left out, because the CDR3 cannot be placed on it with certainty; the CDR3 is given as TCRdb lists it. V and J are TRBV24-1 and TRBJ1-6; the table's D call TRBD1 went unverified against the DNA. The CDR3 is 8 residues long, counting both termini. Per the germline V gene, CDR1 is KGHDR and CDR2 is SFDVKD. The CDR3 protein is CATSDMGT.

This clonotype occurred many times. V usage is TRBV27 and J usage is TRBJ2-5, with a tentative D call TRBD2 (6 bases). CDR1 is MNHEY, CDR2 SMNVEV, per germline (reference sequence). This CDR3 is 15 amino acids long. V gave up 3 bases and J gave up 1 base, with 12 bases separating them. DNA for the CDR3: TGTGCCAGCAGTTTGAAGCGGGTGTCCCAAGAGACCCAGTACTTC. It encodes CASSLKRVSQETQYF.

The gene calls are TRBV11-1 and TRBJ2-5; tentative D call: TRBD2 (6 bases). The CDR3 extends over 14 amino acids. V shed 5 bases and J shed 1 base, with 11 bases lying between them. Germline loops: CDR1 SGHAT, CDR2 FQDESV (reference sequence). CDR3 sequence: CASSTGGRQETQYF. CDR3 DNA: TGTGCCAGCAGCACCGGGGGTCGCCAAGAGACCCAGTACTTC.

As for this clonotype: A much bigger clone sits one base away, suggesting this may be a read error. The chain has TRBV24-1 and TRBJ2-7; no clear D. The V gene lost 6 bases and the J gene lost 7 bases, with 9 bases spanning the gap. The CDR3 spans 11 residues. Germline loops: CDR1 KGHDR, CDR2 SFDVKD. The CDR3: CATSNGDEQYF. In DNA, the CDR3 is TGTGCCACCAGTAATGGCGATGAGCAGTACTTC.

This clonotype occurred a few times. The chain combines TRBV7-3 with TRBJ2-3; D call uncertain. The J call may be mistaken, given a closer DNA end match to TRBJ2-1. The CDR3 has 14 residues. CDR1 is SGHTA and CDR2 is FQGTGA in the germline V gene. The CDR3 DNA sequence: TGTGCCAGCAGCTTGGGGTCCAGATACAATGAGCAGTTCTTC. Encoded protein: CASSLGSRYNEQFF.

This clonotype was recorded a few times. J is TRBJ2-5 and V is TRBV11-2; D is uncertain. Germline loops: CDR1 SGHAT, CDR2 FQNNGV. V was cut by 1 base and J by 0 bases, with 3 bases left in between. This CDR3 is 13 amino acids long. The CDR3 is CASSLGHQETQYF. Written as DNA, the CDR3 is TGTGCCAGCAGCTTAGGACACCAAGAGACCCAGTACTTC. Full variable domain (missing parts from reference TRBV11-2 and TRBJ2-5): EAGVAQSPRYKIIEKRQSVAFWCNPISGHATLYWYQQILGQGPKLLIQFQNNGVVDDSQLPKDRFSAERLKGVDSTLKIQPAKLEDSAVYLCASSLGHQETQYFGPGTRLLVL.

This chain links TRBV6-1 with TRBJ2-5; possibly TRBD2 for D (6 bases). With the DNA end fitting TRBJ2-1 better, the J assignment may be wrong. Germline V gene data show CDR1 as MNHNS and CDR2 as SASEGT. The length of the CDR3 is 16 residues. The CDR3 is CASSRTSPRGSNEQFF. CDR3 DNA sequence: TGTGCCAGCAGTCGAACTAGCCCAAGGGGATCTAATGAGCAGTTCTTC.

The chain couples TRBV7-2 to TRBJ1-6, with TRBD1 identical over 10 bases. Germline values: CDR1 SGHTA, CDR2 FQGNSA. Trimming at V came to 4 bases and at J to 9 bases, leaving 3 bases not matched to a gene. CDR3 length: 14 residues. The CDR3 bases are TGTGCCAGCAGCTATGGGACAGGGGTTTCACCCCTCCACTTT. Protein: CASSYGTGVSPLHF.

This clonotype was seen just once. The junction departs from germline at one end; a sequencing error may be responsible. The chain employs TRBV7-6 and TRBJ2-3; TRBD2 agrees at 11 bases. The germline CDR1 and CDR2 sequences are SGHVS and FNYEAQ. CDR3 size: 15 residues. In nucleotides, the CDR3 is TGTGCTAGCAGCAAGACTAGCGGGGAATCAGATACGCAGTATTTT. It is translated as CASSKTSGESDTQYF.

The chain combines TRBV7-2 with TRBJ1-1; a possible D gene is TRBD1 (5 bases). This CDR3 is 13 amino acids long. Germline loops: CDR1 SGHTA, CDR2 FQGNSA. Deletions cut 2 bases from V and 7 bases from J, with 11 bases between. The CDR3 loop reads CASSLRGRYEAFF. CDR3 sequence (DNA): TGTGCCAGCAGCTTACGGGGACGTTATGAAGCTTTCTTT.

This clonotype occurred a few times. The chain recombines TRBV19 with TRBJ2-3, with TRBD2 matching over 9 bases. Matching the DNA end better, TRBJ2-7 makes the J call doubtful. Germline V lookup: CDR1 LNHDA, CDR2 SQIVND (reference sequence). The CDR3 covers 13 residues. The CDR3 reads CASGREGPNEQYF. CDR3 nucleotides: TGTGCCAGCGGGCGGGAGGGCCCCAATGAGCAGTACTTC.

The chain carries TRBV10-1 and TRBJ2-7; 10 nucleotides line up with TRBD1. The trim removed 6 bases at V and 5 bases at J, leaving 4 bases unmatched. The CDR3 runs to 13 residues. The germline CDR1 and CDR2 sequences are WNHNN and SYGVQD (reference sequence). The CDR3: CASSRDRGDEQYF. The CDR3 region has the DNA TGCGCCAGCAGCCGGGACAGGGGTGACGAGCAGTACTTC.

The rearrangement links TRBV7-6 to TRBJ1-1, with D perhaps matching TRBD1 (6 bases). The CDR3 contains 14 residues. Per the germline V gene, CDR1 is SGHVS and CDR2 is FNYEAQ. V was clipped by 11 bases and J by 1 base, with 17 bases between them. CDR3 DNA sequence: TGTGCCCGATACCTGACAGGACCGAACACTGAAGCTTTCTTT. Its protein is CARYLTGPNTEAFF.

This chain uses TRBV12-3 or TRBV12-4 with TRBJ1-1; 8 bases line up with TRBD1. The V and J ends lost 6 bases and 0 bases, in that order; junction bases with no gene match: 9. The CDR3 has 16 residues. CDR3 loop: CASSTDRAKMNTEAFF. For the CDR3, the DNA is TGTGCCAGCAGCACGGACAGGGCTAAGATGAACACTGAAGCTTTCTTT.

CDR3 protein: CASSRDRQNTGELFF. In DNA form, the CDR3 reads TGTGCCAGCAGTCGGGACCGACAGAACACCGGGGAGCTGTTTTTT. The chain combines TRBV2 with TRBJ1-4, with D tentatively TRBD1 or TRBD2 (5 bases each). The end of the DNA aligns better with TRBJ2-2, so the J call may be wrong. There are 15 residues in the CDR3. The V gene's germline CDR1 is SNHLY and CDR2 FYNNEI.

This clonotype has ten or more counts. CDR3: CASSFGAGTNTGELFF. CDR3 in DNA: TGTGCCAGCAGCTTTGGAGCGGGCACGAACACCGGGGAGCTGTTTTTT. The chain is built from TRBV7-9 and TRBJ2-2; D may be TRBD2 (6 bases). This CDR3 region has 16 residues. Trimming removed 3 bases at V and 0 bases at J, with 11 bases between. Germline V gives CDR1 SEHNR, CDR2 FQNEAQ (reference sequence). The whole variable domain, filled in from reference TRBV7-9 and TRBJ2-2, reads DTGVSQNPRHKITKRGQNVTFRCDPISEHNRLYWYRQTLGQGPEFLTYFQNEAQLEKSRLLSDRFSAERPKGSFSTLEIQRTEQGDSAMYLCASSFGAGTNTGELFFGEGSRLTVL.

This CDR3 reads CASSPTGAVQETQYF. CDR3 in DNA: TGTGCCAGCAGCCCAACGGGGGCGGTACAAGAGACCCAGTACTTC. The rearrangement joins TRBV7-3 to TRBJ2-5, with D perhaps being TRBD1 or TRBD2 (6 bases each). The germline CDR1 and CDR2 sequences are SGHTA and FQGTGA. This CDR3 contains 15 residues. V was clipped by 5 bases and J by 2 bases, with 15 bases between them.

A word on this clonotype: A read error may produce the germline difference seen at one junction end. The chain combines TRBV5-3 with TRBJ2-1; D perhaps matches TRBD2 (6 bases). TRBV5-3 qualifies as an ORF whose function is uncertain. The CDR3 covers 17 residues. For the CDR3, the DNA is TGTGCCAGCAGCTTGTCAGGTAGCGCCAGAGGGAGGAATGAGCAGTTCTTC. This sequence encodes CASSLSGSARGRNEQFF.

This clonotype was picked up a small number of times. The V and J genes are TRBV7-2 and TRBJ2-4, with D maybe TRBD1 (6 bases). The V end was cut by 0 bases, the J end by 8 bases, with 8 bases between. From germline, CDR1 is SGHTA and CDR2 FQGNSA. The CDR3 contains 13 residues. This CDR3 reads CASSLAGTHIQYF. In DNA, the CDR3 is TGTGCCAGCAGCTTAGCTGGGACACACATTCAGTACTTC.

The rearrangement links TRBV7-8 to TRBJ2-3; 8 bases are shared with TRBD2. The J call may be incorrect, as the DNA end agrees better with TRBJ2-7. The CDR3 contains 13 residues. Looked up from germline, CDR1 is SGHVS and CDR2 is FQNEAQ. CDR3 residues: CASSVGLANEQYF. In DNA form, the CDR3 reads TGTGCCAGCAGCGTAGGACTAGCAAATGAGCAGTACTTC.

This clonotype was counted only a few times. The chain combines TRBV7-2 with TRBJ2-7; TRBD1 matches 10 bases. With V trimmed by 2 bases and J by 4 bases, 5 bases remained unmatched. The CDR3 length is 15 residues. CDR1 SGHTA and CDR2 FQGNSA come from the germline V gene. The CDR3 sequence: CASSLIPGQGYEQYF. The CDR3 coding sequence is TGTGCCAGCAGCTTAATACCGGGACAGGGGTACGAGCAGTACTTC.

Turning to this clonotype: A junction end diverges from the germline sequence, so it may reflect a read error. The chain employs TRBV6-1 and TRBJ2-1; 9 bases are shared with TRBD1. The CDR3 spans 18 residues. The germline CDR1 and CDR2 sequences are MNHNS and SASEGT. Here the CDR3 reads CASSGSGTGSTRILEQYF. The CDR3 DNA sequence: TGTGCCAGCAGTGGCTCCGGGACAGGGAGTACAAGGATTCTCGAGCAGTACTTT.

The genes are TRBV24-1 and TRBJ2-1; perhaps TRBD1 as D (7 bases). The CDR3 has 15 residues. Germline-derived CDR1 and CDR2 are KGHDR and SFDVKD. Between the trimmed V and J ends, which lost 5 bases and 7 bases, there was a span of 17 bases. The CDR3 loop is CATSAGDSTLNEQFF. The CDR3 region has the DNA TGTGCCACCAGTGCGGGGGACAGTACCCTAAATGAGCAGTTCTTC.